These 32 T cell receptor beta chains originate from one sample sequenced in a study of OX40 agonist ivuxolimab in advanced cancers. Assay used: immunoSEQ multiplex PCR; TCRdb lists only in-frame clones, some missing. The sample yields 20,000 to 30,000 clones, 83% seen once. Source: CD4+ or CD8+ T cells sorted from blood, taken in a trial of the OX40 agonist ivuxolimab. The receptors originated from an adult with an advanced solid tumor such as melanoma, head and neck, liver or kidney cancer.

This clone was counted only a few times. The V and J genes are TRBV5-1 and TRBJ1-1; D not resolved. The V gene lost 0 bases and the J gene lost 3 bases, with 21 bases spanning the gap. The CDR3 covers 18 residues. Germline CDR1 and CDR2: SGHRS and YFSETQ. As DNA, the CDR3 is TGCGCCAGCAGCTTGGAGGTACCCTTAGGAGGGTTGTACACTGAAGCTTTCTTT. Residues: CASSLEVPLGGLYTEAFF.

The CDR3, as DNA: TGTGCCAGCAGCTTGGACAGGGGGTTCTACGAGCAGTACTTC. It translates to CASSLDRGFYEQYF. The rearrangement uses TRBV5-4 and TRBJ2-7; 8 bases match TRBD1. The germline CDR1 and CDR2 sequences are SGHNT and YYREEE (reference sequence). Trimming took 0 bases from V and 3 from J; bases not matched to a gene: 2. The CDR3 covers 14 residues.

The chain employs TRBV4-2 and TRBJ2-7, with a possible D match to TRBD1 (6 bases). CDR3 length: 14 residues. The V and J ends lost 4 bases and 2 bases respectively, with 12 bases between them. Germline V gene lookup returns CDR1 LGHNA and CDR2 YNFKEQ. The CDR3 spells CASSPRTATYEQYF. CDR3 coding DNA: TGTGCCAGCAGCCCAAGGACAGCCACCTACGAGCAGTACTTC.

A note on this clone: Here the CDR3 omits its conserved ending phenylalanine or tryptophan, so a read error is the likely source. The J gene is TRBJ1-2, the V gene TRBV27; maybe TRBD1 (6 bases). V lost 0 bases and J lost 1, with 9 bases in between. The germline CDR1 and CDR2 sequences are MNHEY and SMNVEV (reference sequence). The CDR3 sequence is 15 residues long. CDR3 DNA: TGTGCCAGCAGTTTATCAAGGGGGGATAACTATGGCTACACCCTC. This sequence encodes CASSLSRGDNYGYTL.

The chain is built from TRBV4-1 and TRBJ1-5; D gene uncertain. Germline V gives CDR1 MGHRA, CDR2 YSYEKL. The CDR3 has 14 amino acids. V was shortened by 1 base and J by 8 bases, with 12 bases between the two germline ends. The CDR3 DNA is TGCGCCAGCAGCCAAGTGGTTAGTACGGAGCCCCAGCATTTT. Translated: CASSQVVSTEPQHF.

This chain uses TRBV9 with TRBJ2-6; D is perhaps TRBD1 (5 bases). V was shortened by 0 bases and J by 0 bases, with 19 bases between the two germline ends. This CDR3 comprises 20 residues. Germline V gives CDR1 SGDLS, CDR2 YYNGEE. The CDR3: CASSVEGIPSFSSGANVLTF. CDR3 nucleotides: TGTGCCAGCAGCGTAGAGGGGATCCCTTCCTTCAGCTCTGGGGCCAACGTCCTGACTTTC. Full variable domain (missing parts from reference TRBV9 and TRBJ2-6): DSGVTQTPKHLITATGQRVTLRCSPRSGDLSVYWYQQSLDQGLQFLIQYYNGEERAKGNILERFSAQQFPDLHSELNLSSLELGDSALYFCASSVEGIPSFSSGANVLTFGAGSRLTVL.

This chain connects TRBV2 to TRBJ1-4; D remains unclear. CDR1 and CDR2 from the germline V gene are SNHLY and FYNNEI. Trimming took off 0 bases at V and 5 bases at J, with 13 bases between the two ends. The CDR3 contains 16 residues. The CDR3 bases are TGTGCCAGCAGTGAAGCGCTTCGGGCAGCCAATGAAAAACTGTTTTTT. This sequence encodes CASSEALRAANEKLFF.

The chain recombines TRBV6-1 with TRBJ1-1; 7 bases fit TRBD1. The CDR3 spans 15 residues. The J segment lost 6 bases and the V segment lost 3 bases, leaving 10 bases of the junction unmatched. Germline V CDR1 and CDR2: MNHNS, SASEGT. The CDR3 spells CASSEGGGGVPEAFF. Written as DNA, the CDR3 is TGTGCCAGCAGTGAGGGAGGAGGGGGCGTACCTGAAGCTTTCTTT.

To note about this clone: At one end the junction does not follow the germline gene, possibly because of a read error. CDR3 protein: CASSPGLAGGNWEQFF. DNA of the CDR3: TGTGCTAGCAGCCCCGGACTAGCGGGGGGGAACTGGGAGCAGTTCTTC. This sequence joins TRBV7-7 and TRBJ2-1; 15 bases line up with TRBD2. The germline V gene encodes CDR1 SSHAT and CDR2 FNYEAQ (reference sequence). CDR3 length: 16 amino acids.

J is TRBJ1-1 and V is TRBV10-3; D gene uncertain. Germline V gene data show CDR1 as ENHRY and CDR2 as SYGVKD. The CDR3 is made up of 13 amino acids. V shed 5 bases and J shed 0 bases, with 7 bases lying between them. CDR3 protein: CAISFAMNTEAFF. Written as DNA, the CDR3 is TGTGCCATCAGTTTTGCCATGAACACTGAAGCTTTCTTT.

The V call is TRBV7-9, the J call TRBJ1-5, with 7 nucleotides matching TRBD1. The germline CDR1 and CDR2 sequences are SEHNR and FQNEAQ (reference sequence). J lost 4 bases, V lost 2 bases, and 14 bases had no gene match. The CDR3 is made up of 18 amino acids. In nucleotides, the CDR3 is TGTGCCAGCAGCTTACGGTGGATAAGACAGGGCTTTAATCAGCCCCAGCATTTT. This sequence encodes CASSLRWIRQGFNQPQHF.

This chain joins TRBV5-6 and TRBJ2-1; D possibly uses TRBD1 or TRBD2 (6 bases each). The germline gives CDR1 SGHDT, CDR2 YYEEEE. CDR3 length equals 17 residues. V lost 0 bases to trimming and J lost 3 bases, with 16 bases between them. The CDR3 is CASSLGGPGEVYNEQFF. The CDR3 DNA follows: TGTGCCAGCAGCTTGGGGGGTCCAGGGGAGGTCTACAATGAGCAGTTCTTC.

J is TRBJ2-7 and V is TRBV11-2, with 10 bases aligning to TRBD1. Looked up from germline, CDR1 is SGHAT and CDR2 is FQNNGV. This CDR3 is 14 amino acids long. Unmatched junction bases numbered 2, after V lost 4 bases and J lost 2 bases. The CDR3 region is CASSSGQGPYEQYF. For the CDR3, the DNA is TGTGCCAGCAGCTCGGGACAGGGGCCCTACGAGCAGTACTTC.

This clone has just one count. This rearrangement joins TRBV6-5 to TRBJ2-7; 9 positions agree with TRBD2. The CDR3 covers 15 residues. Germline CDR1 is MNHEY and CDR2 is SVGAGI. After removal of 5 bases from V and 1 base from J, the junction contained 6 bases not matched to a gene. The CDR3 sequence is CASSGSSGDSYEQYF. The CDR3 DNA reads TGTGCCAGCAGTGGCTCTAGCGGGGATTCCTACGAGCAGTACTTC.

The chain links TRBV27 to TRBJ1-5; 11 nucleotides match TRBD1. The CDR3 totals 15 residues. Germline V lookup: CDR1 MNHEY, CDR2 SMNVEV (reference sequence). Trimming removed 2 bases from V and 6 bases from J; junction bases left unmatched: 3. The CDR3 nucleotides read TGTGCCAGCAGTTTAGCTGGGACAGGGGGTCAGCCCCAGCATTTT. Its translation is CASSLAGTGGQPQHF.

The chain carries TRBV7-9 and TRBJ2-4; maybe TRBD1 (6 bases). V lost 5 bases and J 2 bases, leaving 13 bases between the germline ends. The CDR3 extends over 15 amino acids. Germline V gene data show CDR1 as SEHNR and CDR2 as FQNEAQ (reference sequence). The CDR3 region is CASSHPQGTKNIQYF. CDR3 DNA sequence: TGTGCCAGCAGCCACCCACAGGGTACCAAAAACATTCAGTACTTC.

This chain connects TRBV5-4 to TRBJ2-3; 12 positions agree with TRBD2. V gave up 4 bases and J gave up 4 bases; unmatched junction bases: 7. The germline V gene has CDR1 SGHNT and CDR2 YYREEE (reference sequence). This CDR3 has 16 residues. The CDR3 DNA sequence: TGTGCCAGCAGCGCATCTAGCGGGGGGGCGTCAGATACGCAGTATTTT. This gives the protein CASSASSGGASDTQYF.

This clone occurred a few times. The V call is TRBV30, the J call TRBJ1-1; D remains ambiguous. Germline V gene sequence: CDR1 GTSNPN, CDR2 SVGIG (reference sequence). The CDR3 is 13 residues long. V was clipped by 3 bases and J by 6 bases, with 14 bases between them. This CDR3 is CAWSGDLGPEAFF. The DNA of the CDR3 is TGTGCCTGGAGCGGAGATCTCGGACCTGAAGCTTTCTTT.

The chain's CDR3 is CASSHGGSEQFF. The CDR3 region has the DNA TGTGCCAGCAGCCATGGGGGTAGTGAGCAGTTCTTC. This chain links TRBV7-3 with TRBJ2-1, with D possibly being TRBD1 or TRBD2 (5 bases each). Looked up from germline, CDR1 is SGHTA and CDR2 is FQGTGA. The CDR3 covers 12 residues. V was shortened by 5 bases and J by 9 bases, with 11 bases between the two germline ends.

J is TRBJ1-2 and V is TRBV5-1, with D perhaps matching TRBD1 (6 bases). With 1 base removed from V and 6 bases from J, the gap between germline ends came to 13 bases. Germline values: CDR1 SGHRS, CDR2 YFSETQ. The CDR3 length is 14 residues. DNA of the CDR3: TGCGCCAGCAGCTTGACCCTGCCAGGGGATGGCTACACCTTC. This sequence encodes CASSLTLPGDGYTF.

This chain links TRBV5-6 with TRBJ1-1; 10 bases match TRBD1. The V gene's germline CDR1 is SGHDT and CDR2 YYEEEE. This CDR3 has 17 amino acids. Unmatched junction bases numbered 11, after V lost 6 bases and J lost 0 bases. This CDR3 reads CASTIPGQGNLNTEAFF. The CDR3 nucleotides read TGTGCCAGCACCATACCGGGACAGGGGAATCTGAACACTGAAGCTTTCTTT.

This rearrangement joins TRBV2 to TRBJ1-2; D gene ambiguous. Germline CDR1 and CDR2: SNHLY and FYNNEI. The CDR3 runs to 14 residues. Deletions cut 10 bases from V and 6 bases from J, with 21 bases between. For the CDR3, the DNA is TGTGCCATCAAACCCCCCGGGGTGGCGCATGGCTACACCTTC. Translating gives CAIKPPGVAHGYTF.

This rearrangement joins TRBV7-3 to TRBJ1-1, with D unresolved. Germline CDR1 and CDR2: SGHTA and FQGTGA. Trimming stripped 2 bases from V and 1 base from J, with 5 bases between. There are 13 residues in the CDR3. The CDR3 bases are TGTGCCAGCAGCTTATGGGGGAACACTGAAGCTTTCTTT. Protein product: CASSLWGNTEAFF.

The chain's CDR3 is CASSLAGTGETQYF. The CDR3 bases are TGTGCCAGCAGCTTAGCTGGGACAGGGGAGACCCAGTACTTC. The chain combines TRBV7-8 with TRBJ2-5, with 9 positions matching TRBD1. CDR3 length: 14 amino acids. Germline CDR1 and CDR2: SGHVS and FQNEAQ. V lost 0 bases, J lost 5 bases, and 1 base stayed unmatched.

The J gene is TRBJ2-3, the V gene TRBV10-3; 12 bases align to TRBD2. Per germline, CDR1 ENHRY and CDR2 SYGVKD. The CDR3 has 16 residues. The V and J ends lost 5 bases and 4 bases, in that order; junction bases with no gene match: 7. The CDR3 here is CAISTTSGGLADTQYF. CDR3 coding DNA: TGTGCCATCAGTACGACTAGCGGGGGTTTGGCAGATACGCAGTATTTT.

The V and J genes are TRBV5-1 and TRBJ2-2; D is perhaps TRBD1 (6 bases). Germline V gene sequence: CDR1 SGHRS, CDR2 YFSETQ. Trimming left V 1 base short and J 6 bases short, with 10 bases between. The CDR3 has 14 residues. CDR3 region: CASSLQGRAGELFF. As DNA, the CDR3 is TGCGCCAGCAGCTTGCAGGGGCGAGCCGGGGAGCTGTTTTTT.

By its share, this clone is medium-sized. This chain joins TRBV4-2 and TRBJ2-7; D is possibly TRBD1 (6 bases). With 3 bases removed from V and 5 bases from J, the gap between germline ends came to 23 bases. There are 17 residues in the CDR3. Germline values: CDR1 LGHNA, CDR2 YNFKEQ. The CDR3 loop is CASSHRGRGVGDNEQYF. In DNA form, the CDR3 reads TGTGCCAGCAGCCACCGAGGTAGGGGCGTGGGGGACAACGAGCAGTACTTC.

This sequence joins TRBV6-5 and TRBJ2-5, with 8 bases that match TRBD1. This CDR3 spans 15 amino acids. Germline loops: CDR1 MNHEY, CDR2 SVGAGI. The V and J ends lost 6 bases and 2 bases, in that order; junction bases with no gene match: 8. The CDR3: CASRATGAEQETQYF. DNA for the CDR3: TGTGCCAGCAGGGCGACAGGGGCCGAACAAGAGACCCAGTACTTC.

V usage is TRBV10-3 and J usage is TRBJ2-5; D not certain. V was shortened by 2 bases and J by 0 bases, with 16 bases between the two germline ends. This CDR3 region has 17 residues. In germline, CDR1 is ENHRY, CDR2 SYGVKD. The CDR3 bases are TGTGCCATCAGTGAGCCGGGTTTTGGCAGAAACCAAGAGACCCAGTACTTC. It translates to CAISEPGFGRNQETQYF.

The gene calls are TRBV18 and TRBJ1-5; D is uncertain. The CDR3 has 14 amino acids. V shed 2 bases and J shed 4 bases, with 9 bases lying between them. Germline CDR1 KGHSH, CDR2 LQKENI. The CDR3 coding sequence is TGTGCCAGCTCACCAGGGGAGTGGAATCAGCCCCAGCATTTT. Encoded protein: CASSPGEWNQPQHF.

V gene TRBV11-1 combines with J gene TRBJ1-6, with TRBD1 as a possible D gene (5 bases). The length of the CDR3 is 13 residues. Trimming shortened V by 2 bases and J by 9 bases, and 8 bases separated the two germline ends. Germline-derived CDR1 and CDR2 are SGHAT and FQDESV (reference sequence). The CDR3 bases are TGTGCCAGCAGCTTATACGGGGGTTCACCCCTCCACTTT. Its protein product is CASSLYGGSPLHF.

The V call is TRBV10-1, the J call TRBJ2-5; D is uncertain. The J call may be in error: the DNA end matches TRBJ2-7 better. Germline values: CDR1 WNHNN, CDR2 SYGVQD (reference sequence). The CDR3 covers 14 residues. The CDR3: CASSESGQVHEQYF. DNA of the CDR3: TGCGCCAGCAGTGAGTCAGGGCAGGTCCACGAGCAGTACTTC.